This section outlines one T cell receptor (beta chain) sequence together with its context. Its target antigen remains unknown. Compared with germline, one end of the junction differs, possibly owing to a read error. The CDR3 runs 16 amino acids, cysteine and phenylalanine included. Just the 48-base CDR3 DNA is kept, in frame starting at base 1. Per the germline V gene (reference sequence), LNHNV is the CDR1 and YYDKDF is the CDR2. Receptor amplification or capture employed 5' RACE. The sequencing machine was an Illumina HiSeq 2500. The second PCR ran for roughly 7 to 12 cycles and used a J-beta primer mix along with a sample-barcoded 5' primer. A unique molecular identifier was introduced onto each TCR beta cDNA molecule by a template-switch 5' adaptor carrying 12 random nucleotides. At least 2.5 million CDR3-containing paired-end reads were obtained from each sample. The Mint cDNA synthesis kit, primed by a TRBC-specific oligonucleotide, was used to synthesize first-strand cDNA from all RNA. After uracil-DNA glycosylase treatment, a first 18-cycle PCR used universal primers M1SS and BC2_uni_R on all cDNA. As for how the authors treated the data: For normalization, 1 million high-quality reads were randomly selected from each sample, with every read carrying a distinct molecular identifier. Instead of being binned into consensus sequences, reads that shared molecular identifiers were thrown out. MiTCR, with a Q25 quality threshold and the strictest error-elimination algorithm, was used for CDR3 identification, clonotype clustering and error correction. A nonparametric unseen species model with Euler transformation was used to estimate a lower bound on total TCR beta diversity. The public reads were reanalyzed by TCRdb: fastp trimming at Q25, MiXCR alignment, in-frame beta chains only. For every CDR3 protein sequence, its rows merge into one entry that carries the most common genes and DNA. TCRdb's processing, not the authors' own work, is the source of the V and J calls. The sample profile shows around 1,000,000 distinct CDR3 sequences; around two fifths of them were found once. The ten largest clones take up less than 15% of the sample.

Systemically healthy Caucasian individuals from Russia, approximately 39 in total and aged roughly 6 to 100 years, were included as donors. Roughly 10 milliliters of peripheral blood were collected from each donor into EDTA-treated Vacutainer tubes. Ficoll-Paque density-gradient centrifugation was used to isolate PBMCs, with at least 7 million per sample. Total RNA, at least 6 micrograms per sample, was extracted from PBMCs with Trizol reagent. Naive CD45RAhigh/CD27high T cell percentages were measured by flow cytometry on a PBMC aliquot from every donor. The sample originates from a study of blood T cells in healthy people across ages (dated by TCRdb to between 2014 and 2017). As for the study more broadly: In model experiments, template switching captured about one uniquely barcoded TCR beta cDNA molecule for every two T cells. Using the same blood draw, the study looked at two additional independent replicas of 1 million unique cDNA reads for two donors, one aged 18 to 30 and the other aged 80 or older. To track age-related changes in TCR beta repertoire diversity, the study relied on deep sequencing normalized with unique cDNA molecular identifiers. The donors were split into four age groups: young (average about 15 years), middle-aged (39), aged (more than 60) and long-lived (approximately 80). To avoid experimental bias, donors of different ages were spread randomly across the sequencing lanes. Paper-wide results and their limitations: Since profiling was done on bulk unsorted PBMCs, naive and antigen-experienced compartments could not be conclusively compared. Compared with the aged group, more naive CD4+ T cells, fewer expanded clones and increased TCR diversity were shown by the long-lived group, suggesting age selection. Estimates of total diversity based on one million sequenced T cells were regarded as lower bounds and as underestimates. The percentage of naive T cells measured by flow cytometry correlated strongly with observed TCR beta diversity. As age increased, observed TCR beta diversity per million T cells dropped in a roughly linear way, and a significant reduction was already evident by age 40. Because the CMV infection status of the donors was unknown, age-related changes in expanded clonotypes may potentially have been confounded.

This TCR derives from a young man in good health. Sequencing was carried out using blood. The rearranged chain carries TRBV15 and TRBJ2-3; 9 of the junction bases match TRBD1. The DNA sequence follows: TGTGCCACCGACAGGGGGGGTCGCGGGGGAACAGGTACGCAGTATTTT. Protein translation: CATDRGGRGGTGTQYF.